The next 20 T cell receptor beta chains were all read from a single sample in a study of blood T cells in healthy people across ages. The second PCR ran about 6 to 12 cycles with a sample-barcoded 5' primer and J-beta primers. MiXCR, applied by TCRdb to the 5' RACE reads, yields one record per CDR3 protein. The sample lists approximately 810,000 distinct CDR3 sequences, roughly 40% occurring once. Sequencing used blood. Source of these receptors: a man younger than 30 in good health.

In this sample, this clonotype turned up once. Germline is not matched at one junction end, which may reflect a read error. In nucleotides, the CDR3 is TGTGCCGGCAGCCAAGCGACGGGGGCAAACAATGAGCAGTTCTTC. It is translated as CAGSQATGANNEQFF. The J gene is TRBJ2-1, the V gene TRBV4-2; the D gene could be TRBD1 or TRBD2 (6 bases each). The CDR3 has 15 residues. Germline CDR1 reads LGHNA; CDR2 reads YNFKEQ.

The CDR3 protein is CASTLAGELFF. CDR3 DNA sequence: TGTGCCAGCACCCTAGCGGGGGAGCTGTTTTTT. J is TRBJ2-2 and V is TRBV6-6; D might be TRBD2 (6 bases). Germline V gives CDR1 MNHNY, CDR2 SVGAGI (reference sequence). The CDR3 covers 11 residues. V lost 7 bases and J 8 bases, leaving 8 bases between the germline ends.

The sample holds a few counts of this clonotype. The chain recombines TRBV20-1 with TRBJ1-4; 8 bases match TRBD1. This CDR3 is 13 amino acids long. J lost 4 bases, V lost 6 bases, and 4 bases had no gene match. Germline loops: CDR1 DFQATT, CDR2 SNEGSKA (reference sequence). The CDR3 DNA sequence: TGCAGTGCAACAGGGGGGGTTAATGAAAAACTGTTTTTT. Protein product: CSATGGVNEKLFF.

The rearrangement links TRBV4-3 to TRBJ1-3; D is ambiguous. Germline assignment: CDR1 LGHNA and CDR2 YSLEER. The CDR3 is made up of 17 amino acids. The V end lost 1 base, the J end lost 0 bases, and 13 bases lay between the germline ends. CDR3 DNA: TGCGCCAGCAGCCAAGTACTCACGGCGCACTCTGGAAACACCATATATTTT. It specifies CASSQVLTAHSGNTIYF.

The rearrangement links TRBV25-1 to TRBJ1-1, with D possibly matching TRBD1 (6 bases). The CDR3 is made up of 15 amino acids. CDR1 and CDR2 from the germline V gene are MGHDK and SYGVNS. V dropped 3 bases and J dropped 7 bases, with 18 bases sitting between them. DNA for the CDR3: TGTGCCAGCAGTGAGGCAGGGGAGTCGTGGGGTGAAGCTTTCTTT. This translates into CASSEAGESWGEAFF.

The rearrangement joins TRBV7-2 to TRBJ2-3; 12 nucleotides line up with TRBD2. Germline values: CDR1 SGHTA, CDR2 FQGNSA. Trimming at V came to 3 bases and at J to 0 bases, leaving 4 bases not matched to a gene. This CDR3 comprises 17 residues. CDR3 residues: CASSLGTSGLSTDTQYF. The DNA of the CDR3 is TGTGCCAGCAGCTTGGGGACTAGCGGGCTTAGCACAGATACGCAGTATTTT. Filled out from reference TRBV7-2 and TRBJ2-3, the complete variable domain reads GAGVSQSPSNKVTEKGKDVELRCDPISGHTALYWYRQSLGQGLEFLIYFQGNSAPDKSGLPSDRFSAERTGGSVSTLTIQRTQQEDSAVYLCASSLGTSGLSTDTQYFGPGTRLTVL.

V usage is TRBV2 and J usage is TRBJ1-5, with D hard to call. CDR3 length equals 14 residues. Trimming pared 2 bases from V and 0 bases from J, leaving 5 bases between. Germline assignment: CDR1 SNHLY and CDR2 FYNNEI. The DNA of the CDR3 is TGTGCCAGCAGTGAAAAGAATAGCAATCAGCCCCAGCATTTT. Translated, it gives CASSEKNSNQPQHF.

This clonotype was observed a handful of times. The V and J genes are TRBV4-2 and TRBJ2-3; the match to TRBD2 covers 9 bases. The V gene's germline CDR1 is LGHNA and CDR2 YNFKEQ. CDR3 length: 16 amino acids. V lost 4 bases, J lost 4 bases, and 9 bases stayed unmatched. The CDR3, as DNA: TGTGCCAGCAGCCCGACCGCGGGGGGGCCAGCAGATACGCAGTATTTT. This codes for CASSPTAGGPADTQYF.

In this sample, this clonotype turned up a few times. The V call is TRBV20-1, the J call TRBJ2-7; D is possibly TRBD1 (6 bases). This CDR3 has 14 amino acids. Germline CDR1 and CDR2: DFQATT and SNEGSKA (reference sequence). V dropped 0 bases and J dropped 4 bases, with 13 bases sitting between them. DNA for the CDR3: TGCAGTGCTAGAGATAGCCGCACAGGGTACGAGCAGTACTTC. It specifies CSARDSRTGYEQYF.

There are many counts of this clonotype. The chain has TRBV12-3 or TRBV12-4 and TRBJ2-5; 10 bases are shared with TRBD1. This CDR3 has 18 amino acids. Losses at the gene ends were 7 bases for V and 3 bases for J; bases not matched to a gene: 17. For the CDR3, the DNA is TGTGCCAGCACCGCACCCGGGACAGGGGACCCCCTCAAAGAGACCCAGTACTTC. It codes for CASTAPGTGDPLKETQYF.

This clonotype appeared a few times. The chain is built from TRBV6-6 and TRBJ2-4; 7 bases are shared with TRBD1. V was pared by 2 bases and J by 5 bases, with 3 bases of the junction left unmatched. Looked up from germline, CDR1 is MNHNY and CDR2 is SVGAGI (reference sequence). The CDR3 is made up of 14 amino acids. This CDR3 is CASSYEGGQNIQYF. The CDR3 coding sequence is TGTGCCAGCAGTTACGAAGGGGGCCAAAACATTCAGTACTTC.

Details on this clonotype: The junction does not match germline at one end; this may be a read error. The rearrangement uses TRBV6-1 and TRBJ2-5; D remains unclear. The CDR3 covers 13 residues. The germline V gene has CDR1 MNHNS and CDR2 SASEGT. This CDR3 is CASSDRGEEIQYF. The CDR3 nucleotides read TGTGCCAGCAGTGACCGCGGAGAAGAGATCCAGTACTTC.

This clonotype was recorded many times. This chain links TRBV7-9 with TRBJ1-5, with D possibly being TRBD1 (5 bases). CDR1 is SEHNR and CDR2 is FQNEAQ in the germline V gene (reference sequence). With 5 bases removed from V and 5 bases from J, the gap between germline ends came to 13 bases. The CDR3 has 14 amino acids. The CDR3 DNA follows: TGTGCCAGCAGCCCCGCGGGGGGAGATCAGCCCCAGCATTTT. Amino acid sequence: CASSPAGGDQPQHF.

With regard to this clonotype: A much larger clonotype is one base distant, so this may be a read error. The V call is TRBV4-2, the J call TRBJ1-2; no firm D call. The CDR3 is 16 amino acids. Per the germline V gene, CDR1 is LGHNA and CDR2 is YNFKEQ. The V gene lost 0 bases and the J gene lost 4 bases, with 15 bases spanning the gap. Here the CDR3 reads CASSQDGGIGSYGYTF. The CDR3 DNA reads as TGTGCCAGCAGCCAAGATGGTGGGATAGGGAGCTATGGCTACACCTTC.

The genes are TRBV20-1 and TRBJ2-4; possibly TRBD1 or TRBD2 for D (6 bases each). The CDR3 sequence is 18 residues long. Germline V gene lookup returns CDR1 DFQATT and CDR2 SNEGSKA (reference sequence). V lost 5 bases and J 1 base, leaving 24 bases between the germline ends. CDR3 loop: CSAALGVTRGMAKNIQYF. The DNA of the CDR3 is TGCAGTGCTGCCCTCGGGGTGACTAGGGGGATGGCCAAAAACATTCAGTACTTC.

Many counts were recorded for this clonotype. The rearrangement links TRBV12-3 or TRBV12-4 to TRBJ2-5; TRBD1 agrees at 7 bases. CDR3 length equals 13 residues. V was clipped by 6 bases and J by 5 bases; unmatched bases: 6. The CDR3 is CASREGAYETQYF. The CDR3 DNA is TGTGCCAGCAGAGAGGGGGCGTATGAGACCCAGTACTTC.

The CDR3 nucleotides read TGTGCCAGCAGGCGTACTCAGGGGGCCGGGGAGCTGTTTTTT. This translates into CASRRTQGAGELFF. The chain is built from TRBV13 and TRBJ2-2; 7 positions match TRBD1. Germline CDR1 is PRHDT and CDR2 is FYEKMQ (reference sequence). Trimming took 6 bases from V and 6 from J; bases not matched to a gene: 7. The CDR3 totals 14 residues.

As regards this clonotype: This may be a read error, as it is one base from a much larger clone. The conserved phenylalanine or tryptophan is not found at the CDR3 terminus, so this likely reflects a read error. The chain recombines TRBV20-1 with TRBJ2-5; D ambiguous. The CDR3 is 13 residues long. V was trimmed by 3 bases and J by 2 bases, leaving 10 bases between them. Per germline, CDR1 DFQATT and CDR2 SNEGSKA (reference sequence). The CDR3 spells CSASGAPQETQYL. The CDR3, as DNA: TGCAGTGCTAGTGGTGCCCCTCAAGAGACCCAGTACCTC.

In its sample, this clonotype was seen a few times. The chain is built from TRBV20-1 and TRBJ2-4; D unresolved. The CDR3 has 13 amino acids. V gave up 6 bases and J gave up 2 bases, with 11 bases separating them. The germline gives CDR1 DFQATT, CDR2 SNEGSKA (reference sequence). The CDR3: CSAHKATKNIQYF. CDR3 in DNA: TGCAGTGCACATAAAGCTACCAAAAACATTCAGTACTTC.

The chain combines TRBV27 with TRBJ2-3, with unresolved D. Trimming took off 6 bases at V and 2 bases at J, with 15 bases between the two ends. Germline assignment: CDR1 MNHEY and CDR2 SMNVEV (reference sequence). The CDR3 contains 15 residues. CDR3 residues: CASSPFPTDTDTQYF. The CDR3 coding sequence is TGTGCCAGCAGCCCATTTCCCACAGACACAGATACGCAGTATTTT.